This T cell receptor (beta chain) stems from a study of blood T cell repertoires in COVID-19. Trimming took 0 bases from V and 0 from J, leaving 7 bases between them. The CDR3 contains 15 residues. Germline CDR1 SGHAT, CDR2 FQNNGV. This clone was recorded only once. Clones were read by immunoSEQ multiplex PCR, and TCRdb kept only the in-frame ones, dropping some. The data contain 250,000 to 350,000 clones, around 89% of them seen just once; the ten biggest clones take up about 3%. Sequenced material: PBMCs or T cells enriched from blood (not recorded which). The chain combines TRBV11-2 with TRBJ2-3, with D unclear. The clonotype was recovered from a woman between 50 and 59 years old who had recovered from COVID-19. The DNA for the CDR3 is TGTGCCAGCAGCTTAGATGCCGGGAGCACAGATACGCAGTATTTT. Translated: CASSLDAGSTDTQYF.